The 31 T cell receptor beta chains given below trace back to one sample, sequenced in a study of cytomegalovirus exposure and HLA in healthy donors. Primers: 60 Vbeta forward and 13 Jbeta reverse. The method was immunoSEQ multiplex PCR; TCRdb's version includes in-frame clones alone and lacks a portion of them. Found here are 150,000 to 200,000 clones, around 77% of them singletons; the top ten hold 2.2%. Sequencing was carried out using PBMCs. The source is a man in his fifties or sixties in good health and CMV-seropositive.

This chain connects TRBV6-5 to TRBJ1-2; 8 bases are shared with TRBD1. CDR3 length: 12 amino acids. From germline, CDR1 is MNHEY and CDR2 SVGAGI. J was trimmed by 7 bases and V by 6 bases; bases with no gene match: 4. The CDR3 DNA is TGTGCCAGCAGGCCCCAGGGGGCTGGCTACACCTTC. Its translation is CASRPQGAGYTF.

The chain is built from TRBV5-1 and TRBJ1-4; tentatively, D is TRBD1 (5 bases). The germline CDR1 and CDR2 sequences are SGHRS and YFSETQ. The CDR3 spans 14 residues. V lost 4 bases to trimming and J lost 1 base, with 8 bases between them. CDR3 region: CASSEGVTNEKLFF. DNA for the CDR3: TGCGCCAGCAGCGAAGGGGTAACTAATGAAAAACTGTTTTTT.

This clone has a single count. The chain joins TRBV7-3 to TRBJ1-1; 7 nucleotides align to TRBD1. The trim removed 2 bases at V and 7 bases at J, leaving 7 bases unmatched. The CDR3 loop spans 14 amino acids. Germline CDR1 reads SGHTA; CDR2 reads FQGTGA. The CDR3 DNA reads TGTGCCAGCAGCTTAGCCCGGGACAGTCGTGAAGCTTTCTTT. Amino acids: CASSLARDSREAFF.

This rearrangement joins TRBV19 to TRBJ1-3; D may be TRBD1 (5 bases). The germline V gene has CDR1 LNHDA and CDR2 SQIVND (reference sequence). V was shortened by 4 bases and J by 0 bases, with 7 bases between the two germline ends. There are 14 residues in the CDR3. The CDR3 nucleotides are TGTGCCAGTAGTACTGACAGCTCTGGAAACACCATATATTTT. As protein: CASSTDSSGNTIYF.

As for this clone: The same CDR3 is also encoded by other DNA sequences in this sample. The rearrangement joins TRBV5-1 to TRBJ2-5, with TRBD1 identical over 8 bases. With V trimmed by 2 bases and J by 4 bases, 4 bases remained unmatched. CDR1 and CDR2 from the germline V gene are SGHRS and YFSETQ. The length of the CDR3 is 14 residues. The CDR3 reads CASSFGQGGETQYF. CDR3 DNA: TGCGCCAGCAGCTTCGGACAGGGCGGAGAGACCCAGTACTTC. Drawing the rest from reference TRBV5-1 and TRBJ2-5, the complete variable domain is KAGVTQTPRYLIKTRGQQVTLSCSPISGHRSVSWYQQTPGQGLQFLFEYFSETQRNKGNFPGRFSGRQFSNSRSEMNVSTLELGDSALYLCASSFGQGGETQYFGPGTRLLVL.

This chain joins TRBV10-1 and TRBJ2-3; D possibly corresponds to TRBD1 (6 bases). Between the trimmed V and J ends, which lost 10 bases and 0 bases, there was a span of 17 bases. Germline CDR1 is WNHNN and CDR2 is SYGVQD (reference sequence). CDR3 length: 15 amino acids. The CDR3 bases are TGCGCCACCCAGGGGTCTTTGACTAGCACAGATACGCAGTATTTT. This encodes CATQGSLTSTDTQYF.

The chain is built from TRBV5-1 and TRBJ2-7, with D possibly being TRBD1 (5 bases). The CDR3 is 14 residues long. The V end lost 1 base, the J end lost 3 bases, and 11 bases lay between the germline ends. Germline V lookup: CDR1 SGHRS, CDR2 YFSETQ. The CDR3 here is CASSLTGNNYEQYF. The CDR3 DNA sequence: TGCGCCAGCAGCTTGACAGGAAATAACTACGAGCAGTACTTC. Based on the CDR3 plus reference TRBV5-1 and TRBJ2-7, the full variable domain is KAGVTQTPRYLIKTRGQQVTLSCSPISGHRSVSWYQQTPGQGLQFLFEYFSETQRNKGNFPGRFSGRQFSNSRSEMNVSTLELGDSALYLCASSLTGNNYEQYFGPGTRLTVT.

This chain connects TRBV13 to TRBJ2-5; TRBD1 might be the D (6 bases). Germline CDR1 and CDR2: PRHDT and FYEKMQ (reference sequence). The CDR3 is 16 residues long. With 3 bases removed from V and 1 base from J, the gap between germline ends came to 15 bases. CDR3 DNA: TGTGCCAGCAGCTTTGGGGGTACAGGGTTCCAAGAGACCCAGTACTTC. Translation gives CASSFGGTGFQETQYF.

This sequence joins TRBV10-1 and TRBJ2-1; 11 bases line up with TRBD1. Trimming removed 6 bases from V and 9 bases from J; junction bases left unmatched: 7. The CDR3 extends over 14 amino acids. CDR1 is WNHNN and CDR2 is SYGVQD in the germline V gene (reference sequence). This chain's CDR3 is CASSRTGGAGEQFF. As DNA, the CDR3 is TGCGCCAGCAGCAGGACAGGGGGCGCGGGTGAGCAGTTCTTC.

This clone appeared a few times. The V call is TRBV4-1, the J call TRBJ1-1, with TRBD1 matching 11 bases. Germline V gene lookup returns CDR1 MGHRA and CDR2 YSYEKL. The CDR3 covers 19 residues. The ends lost 0 bases at V and 1 base at J; junction bases unmatched: 10. The CDR3 spells CASSQDRRGTGGPNTEAFF. CDR3 nucleotide sequence: TGCGCCAGCAGCCAAGATCGGAGGGGGACAGGGGGGCCGAACACTGAAGCTTTCTTT.

CDR3 sequence reads: CASSFLSGEGAETQYF. The CDR3 DNA is TGTGCCAGCAGCTTCCTCAGCGGGGAGGGTGCAGAGACCCAGTACTTC. The V and J genes are TRBV5-4 and TRBJ2-5; 7 bases agree with TRBD2. J lost 4 bases, V lost 2 bases, and 11 bases had no gene match. Germline V gene sequence: CDR1 SGHNT, CDR2 YYREEE (reference sequence). This CDR3 has 16 residues.

V usage is TRBV18 and J usage is TRBJ2-7, with 11 bases aligning to TRBD2. From germline, CDR1 is KGHSH and CDR2 LQKENI. This CDR3 has 15 amino acids. V shed 5 bases, J shed 5 bases, and the junction held 8 bases outside the gene matches. The DNA for the CDR3 is TGTGCCAGCTCAACCTTCCTAGCGGGGGGCGACGAGCAGTACTTC. Encoded protein: CASSTFLAGGDEQYF.

The rearrangement links TRBV18 to TRBJ1-1; 7 nucleotides line up with TRBD1. CDR3 length: 14 amino acids. Germline-derived CDR1 and CDR2 are KGHSH and LQKENI. Trimming at V came to 1 base and at J to 4 bases, leaving 3 bases not matched to a gene. In DNA form, the CDR3 reads TGTGCCAGCTCACCACAGAACAGGGGCACTGAAGCTTTCTTT. Translated, it gives CASSPQNRGTEAFF.

This rearrangement joins TRBV20-1 to TRBJ1-1; 7 nucleotides match TRBD1. CDR3 length equals 11 residues. Germline values: CDR1 DFQATT, CDR2 SNEGSKA (reference sequence). The ends lost 6 bases at V and 7 bases at J; junction bases unmatched: 5. The CDR3 protein is CSARDSREAFF. The DNA for the CDR3 is TGCAGTGCCCGGGACAGCCGTGAAGCTTTCTTT.

This chain uses TRBV4-2 with TRBJ2-7, with 7 bases identical to TRBD2. In germline, CDR1 is LGHNA, CDR2 YNFKEQ. The CDR3 is made up of 16 amino acids. V shed 4 bases, J shed 5 bases, and the junction held 14 bases outside the gene matches. Written as DNA, the CDR3 is TGTGCCAGCAGCCCCGGAAATGGGGGGGACGCGAACGAGCAGTACTTC. Protein sequence: CASSPGNGGDANEQYF.

J is TRBJ2-1 and V is TRBV1; TRBD2, the D gene given by the table, was not confirmed from the DNA. TRBV1 is deemed a pseudogene. The CDR3 totals 19 residues. CDR3 bases: TGCACCAGCAGCCAAGATCTTGGTCCTTCTAAATGTTGCTGCAATGAGCAGTTCTTC. This codes for CTSSQDLGPSKCCCNEQFF.

The chain has TRBV6-4 and TRBJ1-2; D is unresolved. The length of the CDR3 is 12 residues. Looked up from germline, CDR1 is MRHNA and CDR2 is SNTAGT. V lost 3 bases, J lost 7 bases, and 9 bases lay in between. The CDR3 spells CASSEGGIGYTF. Here the CDR3 DNA reads TGTGCCAGCAGTGAAGGAGGGATTGGCTACACCTTC.

The J gene is TRBJ2-7, the V gene TRBV19, with 13 bases that match TRBD2. The CDR3 length is 16 residues. V lost 5 bases to trimming and J lost 0 bases; unmatched junction nucleotides: 4. Germline V lookup: CDR1 LNHDA, CDR2 SQIVND (reference sequence). CDR3 sequence: CASSFGTSGDSYEQYF. CDR3 bases: TGTGCCAGTAGTTTTGGGACTAGCGGGGACTCCTACGAGCAGTACTTC. The variable domain in full, with the rest retrieved from reference TRBV19 and TRBJ2-7, is DGGITQSPKYLFRKEGQNVTLSCEQNLNHDAMYWYRQDPGQGLRLIYYSQIVNDFQKGDIAEGYSVSREKKESFPLTVTSAQKNPTAFYLCASSFGTSGDSYEQYFGPGTRLTVT.

The J gene is TRBJ1-1, the V gene TRBV20-1; D ambiguous. Germline V lookup: CDR1 DFQATT, CDR2 SNEGSKA (reference sequence). The CDR3 consists of 11 residues. V dropped 6 bases and J dropped 1 base, with 6 bases sitting between them. As DNA, the CDR3 is TGCAGTGCGCGGCCGAACACTGAAGCTTTCTTT. The encoded protein is CSARPNTEAFF.

This clone was recorded only once. V is TRBV9 and J is TRBJ1-2, with a tentative D call TRBD1 (6 bases). This CDR3 region has 16 residues. CDR1 is SGDLS, CDR2 YYNGEE, per germline. With 0 bases removed from V and 5 bases from J, the gap between germline ends came to 17 bases. The CDR3 reads CASSVEPLTGLYGYTF. Written as DNA, the CDR3 is TGTGCCAGCAGCGTAGAACCTCTGACAGGATTGTATGGCTACACCTTC.

The chain has TRBV5-1 and TRBJ1-6; 9 bases map to TRBD1. CDR3 length: 14 residues. The germline CDR1 and CDR2 sequences are SGHRS and YFSETQ. The trim removed 4 bases at V and 9 bases at J, leaving 5 bases unmatched. DNA for the CDR3: TGCGCCAGCAGCACGGACAGGGGTAGTTCACCCCTCCACTTT. Translating it yields CASSTDRGSSPLHF.

The chain joins TRBV5-4 to TRBJ1-6; D uncertain. V gave up 0 bases and J gave up 5 bases, with 12 bases separating them. CDR1 and CDR2 from the germline V gene are SGHNT and YYREEE (reference sequence). The CDR3 sequence is 16 residues long. DNA of the CDR3: TGTGCCAGCAGCTTGGGGTACGGACTTAATAATTCACCCCTCCACTTT. Translated, it gives CASSLGYGLNNSPLHF.

The genes are TRBV5-1 and TRBJ1-6; 7 bases agree with TRBD1. The V and J ends lost 4 bases and 5 bases, in that order; junction bases with no gene match: 3. The V gene's germline CDR1 is SGHRS and CDR2 YFSETQ. The CDR3 covers 14 residues. The CDR3 nucleotides read TGCGCCAGCAGCCTACAGGGGAATAATTCACCCCTCCACTTT. Protein: CASSLQGNNSPLHF.

This clone showed up just a few times. The V gene is TRBV5-4, the J gene TRBJ2-7; 7 bases are shared with TRBD2. Germline trimming cut 2 bases from V and 3 bases from J; bases unmatched to any gene: 8. This CDR3 contains 15 residues. CDR1 and CDR2 from the germline V gene are SGHNT and YYREEE (reference sequence). The CDR3 loop reads CASSFDGGGYYEQYF. CDR3 nucleotides: TGTGCCAGCAGCTTCGATGGGGGGGGGTACTACGAGCAGTACTTC.

This clone was counted between two and nine times. The chain has TRBV4-2 and TRBJ2-2; 10 bases map to TRBD2. Germline CDR1 and CDR2: LGHNA and YNFKEQ. V was clipped by 0 bases and J by 7 bases; unmatched bases: 8. This CDR3 is 17 amino acids long. Written as DNA, the CDR3 is TGTGCCAGCAGCCAAGATTTGGGTAGCGGGGGGAGCGGGGAGCTGTTTTTT. Its translation: CASSQDLGSGGSGELFF.

The rearrangement uses TRBV7-6 and TRBJ2-7; 12 bases fit TRBD1. Trimming cost V 0 bases and J 4 bases; bases outside gene matches: 16. The length of the CDR3 is 20 residues. Germline values: CDR1 SGHVS, CDR2 FNYEAQ. The CDR3 region is CASSLAAGDRGLTARYEQYF. CDR3 bases: TGTGCCAGCAGCTTAGCAGCCGGGGACAGGGGGCTCACGGCTAGGTACGAGCAGTACTTC.

V usage is TRBV29-1 and J usage is TRBJ1-1; 8 bases agree with TRBD1. After removal of 5 bases from V and 1 base from J, the junction contained 9 bases not matched to a gene. There are 15 residues in the CDR3. The germline gives CDR1 SQVTM, CDR2 ANQGSEA. This chain's CDR3 is CSVLGQGWGNTEAFF. The CDR3 region has the DNA TGCAGCGTTCTCGGACAGGGATGGGGGAACACTGAAGCTTTCTTT.

V is TRBV5-1 and J is TRBJ2-1; no clear D. Germline assignment: CDR1 SGHRS and CDR2 YFSETQ. This CDR3 region has 13 residues. V was clipped by 6 bases and J by 8 bases, with 15 bases between them. This CDR3 is CASTPHTFDEQFF. The CDR3 bases are TGCGCCAGCACTCCCCATACATTCGATGAGCAGTTCTTC.

The V call is TRBV19, the J call TRBJ2-2; 8 bases are shared with TRBD1. Germline V gene sequence: CDR1 LNHDA, CDR2 SQIVND (reference sequence). Germline trimming cut 5 bases from V and 6 bases from J; bases unmatched to any gene: 5. The CDR3 totals 14 residues. CDR3 loop: CASSLDRAAGELFF. In DNA form, the CDR3 reads TGTGCCAGTAGTCTGGACAGGGCGGCCGGGGAGCTGTTTTTT.

This clone was seen only once. The chain has TRBV11-1 and TRBJ1-2; TRBD1 matches 8 bases. After removal of 0 bases from V and 8 bases from J, the junction contained 5 bases not matched to a gene. Germline-derived CDR1 and CDR2 are SGHAT and FQDESV (reference sequence). This CDR3 has 14 residues. CDR3 amino acids: CASSLAPGGGGYTF. CDR3 sequence (DNA): TGTGCCAGCAGCTTAGCCCCAGGGGGCGGAGGCTACACCTTC.

The genes are TRBV11-3 and TRBJ1-2; no definite D call. V lost 3 bases and J 1 base, leaving 9 bases between the germline ends. Germline V CDR1 and CDR2: SGHNT, YENEEA. The CDR3 length is 14 residues. The DNA for the CDR3 is TGTGCCAGCAGCTTCCCACCGGTTAACTATGGCTACACCTTC. Translating it yields CASSFPPVNYGYTF.